Shown below are 23 T cell receptor beta chains from a single sample sequenced in a study of blood T cell repertoires in COVID-19. Data came from immunoSEQ multiplex PCR; TCRdb stores just in-frame clones and leaves some out. The sample has fewer than 200,000 clones, 85% to 90% seen once. The material sequenced was peripheral blood. Receptors originate from a woman aged 55-70 years with acute or convalescent COVID-19.

V gene TRBV2 combines with J gene TRBJ1-2; the D gene is possibly TRBD1 (6 bases). Trimming took 6 bases from V and 8 from J, leaving 25 bases between them. This CDR3 has 16 residues. Germline CDR1 is SNHLY and CDR2 is FYNNEI. The CDR3 region has the DNA TGTGCCAGCAGCGCCACCGGGACACTTCATCGGTTGGGCTACACCTTC. Its translation: CASSATGTLHRLGYTF.

The V and J genes are TRBV28 and TRBJ1-2, with 10 bases matching TRBD1. This CDR3 contains 15 residues. V shed 7 bases, J shed 8 bases, and the junction held 13 bases outside the gene matches. Germline loops: CDR1 MDHEN, CDR2 SYDVKM. This CDR3 is CASTFRQGAMSGYTF. The CDR3 coding sequence is TGTGCCAGCACCTTTCGACAGGGGGCGATGTCGGGCTACACCTTC.

This chain uses TRBV29-1 with TRBJ1-2; 9 nucleotides agree with TRBD1. J gave up 8 bases and V 0 bases, and 7 bases lay outside the gene matches. In germline, CDR1 is SQVTM, CDR2 ANQGSEA. The CDR3 covers 14 residues. This chain's CDR3 is CSVEEKRQGGGYTF. CDR3 bases: TGCAGCGTTGAAGAGAAGAGACAGGGGGGCGGCTACACCTTC.

V usage is TRBV29-1 and J usage is TRBJ1-2; D is undetermined. The CDR3 is made up of 12 amino acids. CDR1 is SQVTM and CDR2 is ANQGSEA in the germline V gene. V lost 2 bases to trimming and J lost 4 bases, with 8 bases between them. The CDR3 coding sequence is TGCAGCGTTGAAACGCCCAGCTATGGCTACACCTTC. It yields the protein CSVETPSYGYTF.

The V and J genes are TRBV7-9 and TRBJ2-5; 8 bases align to TRBD1. V was pared by 3 bases and J by 2 bases, with 5 bases of the junction left unmatched. The CDR3 extends over 15 amino acids. CDR1 and CDR2 (germline): SEHNR, FQNEAQ (reference sequence). This CDR3 reads CASSLGQEKQETQYF. The CDR3 DNA follows: TGTGCCAGCAGCTTGGGACAGGAAAAACAAGAGACCCAGTACTTC.

CDR3 in DNA: TGCGCCAGCAGCGAAGGACAAGCAAACATTCAGTACTTC. Translated: CASSEGQANIQYF. The V gene is TRBV5-1, the J gene TRBJ2-4; D is possibly TRBD1 (5 bases). Looked up from germline, CDR1 is SGHRS and CDR2 is YFSETQ. Trimming cost V 4 bases and J 6 bases, with 11 bases left between them. This CDR3 has 13 residues.

The genes are TRBV5-4 and TRBJ2-7; a weak D match, TRBD2 (6 bases). Germline CDR1 reads SGHNT; CDR2 reads YYREEE (reference sequence). V lost 3 bases and J 2 bases, leaving 18 bases between the germline ends. The CDR3 has 16 amino acids. The DNA of the CDR3 is TGTGCCAGCAGCTGGGTCGGGGGACCTTCCCCCTACGAGCAGTACTTC. Protein: CASSWVGGPSPYEQYF.

J is TRBJ2-4 and V is TRBV19; 7 bases fit TRBD2. The CDR3 extends over 19 amino acids. In germline, CDR1 is LNHDA, CDR2 SQIVND (reference sequence). The V and J ends lost 1 base and 0 bases, in that order; junction bases with no gene match: 12. Here the CDR3 reads CASSIAGAGRGLAKNIQYF. CDR3 in DNA: TGTGCCAGTAGTATAGCTGGGGCGGGGAGGGGTCTAGCCAAAAACATTCAGTACTTC.

This chain's CDR3 is CASSQSGTVNEQYF. The CDR3 nucleotides read TGTGCCAGCAGCCAGTCCGGGACAGTAAACGAGCAGTACTTC. V usage is TRBV3-1 (or the pseudogene TRBV3-2) and J usage is TRBJ2-7; TRBD1 aligns across 7 bases. Trimming took 3 bases from V and 5 from J; bases not matched to a gene: 7. Per germline, CDR1 LGHDT and CDR2 YNNKEL (reference sequence). This CDR3 contains 14 residues.

This chain connects TRBV10-2 to TRBJ1-6; the match to TRBD1 covers 7 bases. The junction had 2 bases not matched to a gene; V was cut back by 4 bases and J by 5 bases. Germline values: CDR1 WSHSY, CDR2 SAAADI. The CDR3 is made up of 14 amino acids. CDR3 amino acids: CASSGTGDNSPLHF. Here the CDR3 DNA reads TGCGCCAGCAGTGGGACAGGTGATAATTCACCCCTCCACTTT.

V and J are TRBV2 and TRBJ2-5; 14 positions match TRBD2. Trimming at V came to 10 bases and at J to 4 bases, leaving 5 bases not matched to a gene. This CDR3 spans 14 amino acids. Germline assignment: CDR1 SNHLY and CDR2 FYNNEI. CDR3 nucleotide sequence: TGTGCCACCGGGACTAGCGGGAGTATAGAGACCCAGTACTTC. Residues: CATGTSGSIETQYF. The entire variable domain, with the rest obtained from reference TRBV2 and TRBJ2-5, is as follows: EPEVTQTPSHQVTQMGQEVILRCVPISNHLYFYWYRQILGQKVEFLVSFYNNEISEKSEIFDDQFSVERPDGSNFTLKIRSTKLEDSAMYFCATGTSGSIETQYFGPGTRLLVL.

This rearrangement joins TRBV9 to TRBJ1-2; D not certain. V lost 4 bases to trimming and J lost 4 bases, with 17 bases between them. The CDR3 loop spans 15 amino acids. From germline, CDR1 is SGDLS and CDR2 YYNGEE. CDR3 protein: CASSPSAEEAYGYTF. The DNA for the CDR3 is TGTGCCAGCAGCCCCTCGGCGGAGGAAGCCTATGGCTACACCTTC.

The genes are TRBV7-9 and TRBJ1-1; 7 bases are a match to TRBD1. This CDR3 contains 15 residues. V lost 7 bases, J lost 3 bases, and 11 bases stayed unmatched. Germline V gene lookup returns CDR1 SEHNR and CDR2 FQNEAQ (reference sequence). CDR3 amino acids: CASTTSSQGYTEAFF. CDR3 sequence (DNA): TGTGCCAGCACCACATCCTCACAGGGGTACACTGAAGCTTTCTTT.

The sample holds a few counts of this clone. The chain carries TRBV10-1 and TRBJ2-7; 7 bases map to TRBD1. There are 14 residues in the CDR3. Germline loops: CDR1 WNHNN, CDR2 SYGVQD (reference sequence). J was trimmed by 2 bases and V by 0 bases; bases with no gene match: 1. CDR3 DNA: TGCGCCAGCAGTGAGTCGACAGGGCCCTACGAGCAGTACTTC. It yields the protein CASSESTGPYEQYF.

The chain is built from TRBV5-4 and TRBJ1-6, with TRBD1 matching 9 bases. Germline V lookup: CDR1 SGHNT, CDR2 YYREEE (reference sequence). The CDR3 runs to 15 residues. Trimming cost V 4 bases and J 11 bases; bases outside gene matches: 10. The CDR3 loop reads CASSLQGAEEAPLHF. CDR3 sequence (DNA): TGTGCCAGCAGCCTACAGGGGGCCGAAGAAGCACCCCTCCACTTT.

The chain links TRBV2 to TRBJ2-2; possible D gene TRBD2, 5 bases. CDR1 is SNHLY and CDR2 is FYNNEI in the germline V gene. Between the trimmed V and J ends, which lost 7 bases and 1 base, there was a span of 10 bases. This CDR3 comprises 14 residues. The CDR3 DNA reads as TGTGCCAGCAACCCGGGAAGGAACACCGGGGAGCTGTTTTTT. Encoded protein: CASNPGRNTGELFF.

The chain employs TRBV27 and TRBJ1-2; D remains ambiguous. The germline V and J ends were trimmed by 5 bases and 8 bases, with 15 bases remaining between them. This CDR3 region has 13 residues. Germline V CDR1 and CDR2: MNHEY, SMNVEV (reference sequence). CDR3 sequence reads: CASSLGVSTGYTF. DNA for the CDR3: TGTGCCAGCAGTCTGGGAGTAAGTACCGGCTACACCTTC.

The J gene is TRBJ1-1, the V gene TRBV11-2; D not certain. This CDR3 comprises 14 residues. Trimming took 0 bases from V and 1 from J, leaving 6 bases between them. From germline, CDR1 is SGHAT and CDR2 FQNNGV. The CDR3 DNA follows: TGTGCCAGCAGCTTAGAACCAGGGAACACTGAAGCTTTCTTT. Residues: CASSLEPGNTEAFF.

The rearrangement uses TRBV7-2 and TRBJ1-2; no firm D call. Germline loops: CDR1 SGHTA, CDR2 FQGNSA. The V end lost 3 bases, the J end lost 4 bases, and 18 bases lay between the germline ends. The CDR3 runs to 16 residues. The CDR3: CASSFTSGRQSYGYTF. Written as DNA, the CDR3 is TGTGCCAGCAGCTTTACAAGTGGTAGACAAAGCTATGGCTACACCTTC.

The chain is built from TRBV6-5 and TRBJ1-5; no definite D call. Germline V gene sequence: CDR1 MNHEY, CDR2 SVGAGI. CDR3 length: 13 residues. Trimming shortened V by 8 bases and J by 7 bases, and 15 bases separated the two germline ends. CDR3 coding DNA: TGTGCCAGCGGAGTGAGAGGGAGACAGCCCCAGCATTTT. It translates to CASGVRGRQPQHF.

The chain joins TRBV19 to TRBJ2-1, with a possible D match to TRBD2 (5 bases). V lost 6 bases, J lost 7 bases, and 16 bases lay in between. This CDR3 contains 14 residues. Germline V CDR1 and CDR2: LNHDA, SQIVND (reference sequence). CDR3 in amino acids: CASSSAGPKNEQFF. Here the CDR3 DNA reads TGTGCCAGTAGCTCGGCGGGCCCGAAGAATGAGCAGTTCTTC.

This clone was seen more than once but under ten times. The V and J genes are TRBV15 and TRBJ2-1; 7 bases are shared with TRBD2. Trimming at V came to 1 base and at J to 7 bases, leaving 7 bases not matched to a gene. Germline CDR1 and CDR2: LNHNV and YYDKDF (reference sequence). CDR3 length: 15 residues. Here the CDR3 reads CATSRANSGPNEQFF. The CDR3 nucleotides are TGTGCCACCAGCAGAGCGAATAGCGGGCCTAATGAGCAGTTCTTC. The variable domain in full, completed from reference TRBV15 and TRBJ2-1, reads DAMVIQNPRYQVTQFGKPVTLSCSQTLNHNVMYWYQQKSSQAPKLLFHYYDKDFNNEADTPDNFQSRRPNTSFCFLDIRSPGLGDTAMYLCATSRANSGPNEQFFGPGTRLTVL.

The rearrangement uses TRBV7-9 and TRBJ2-7; a weak D match, TRBD1 (6 bases). CDR1 and CDR2 (germline): SEHNR, FQNEAQ (reference sequence). Trimming pared 5 bases from V and 0 bases from J, leaving 14 bases between. CDR3 length equals 15 residues. The CDR3 region is CASSLRTADSYEQYV. CDR3 coding DNA: TGTGCCAGCAGCCTACGGACAGCAGACTCCTACGAGCAGTACGTC.